A selection of T cell receptor beta chains follows, all from one sample in a study of shared clonotypes between healthy human individuals. The assay was immunoSEQ multiplex PCR, and TCRdb's table has in-frame clones only and misses some. The sample includes about 2.3 million clones, over 85% of them seen just once. The sequencing input was naive CD4+ T cells from PBMCs. The source is a man younger than 35 in good health. Some clones in this sample may be carry-over from other donors' samples. Each CDR3 is given with its conserved first and last residue. Fields, in order: V gene, D gene, J gene, clone size, CDR3 protein, CDR3 DNA. D genes are given only for firm matches. Clone size is shown for a subset of rows, as once, few, many or a class of expanded clone.

V gene: TRBV5-6; D gene: -; J gene: TRBJ2-1; clone size: -; CDR3 protein: CASSLPSSSYNEQFF; CDR3 DNA: TGTGCCAGCAGCTTGCCTAGCTCCTCCTACAATGAGCAGTTCTTC
V gene: TRBV30; D gene: -; J gene: TRBJ1-6; clone size: once; CDR3 protein: CAWSVRFSYNSPLHF; CDR3 DNA: TGTGCCTGGAGTGTTCGCTTCTCCTATAATTCACCCCTCCACTTT
V gene: TRBV11-2; D gene: -; J gene: TRBJ1-2; clone size: -; CDR3 protein: CASSPRAYDGYTF; CDR3 DNA: TGTGCCAGCAGCCCCCGGGCGTACGATGGCTACACCTTC
V gene: TRBV5-6; D gene: -; J gene: TRBJ2-4; clone size: -; CDR3 protein: CASSPIGVKNIQYF; CDR3 DNA: TGTGCCAGCAGCCCGATAGGGGTCAAAAACATTCAGTACTTC
V gene: TRBV18; D gene: -; J gene: TRBJ2-1; clone size: -; CDR3 protein: CASSPQGPILNNEQFF; CDR3 DNA: TGTGCCAGCTCACCACAGGGGCCCATCTTGAACAATGAGCAGTTCTTC
V gene: TRBV7-9; D gene: -; J gene: TRBJ1-1; clone size: once; CDR3 protein: CASSLAAAPEAFF; CDR3 DNA: TGTGCCAGCAGCTTAGCGGCCGCCCCTGAAGCTTTCTTT
V gene: TRBV18; D gene: -; J gene: TRBJ1-5; clone size: once; CDR3 protein: CASSPTQHNQPQHF; CDR3 DNA: TGTGCCAGCTCTCCCACTCAACACAATCAGCCCCAGCATTTT
V gene: TRBV29-1; D gene: -; J gene: TRBJ1-2; clone size: once; CDR3 protein: CSVERDAGDYGYTF; CDR3 DNA: TGCAGCGTTGAAAGGGACGCCGGGGACTATGGCTACACCTTC
V gene: TRBV6-1; D gene: TRBD2; J gene: TRBJ2-7; clone size: -; CDR3 protein: CASRLTSGSIYEQYF; CDR3 DNA: TGTGCCAGCAGGCTGACTAGCGGGAGTATCTACGAGCAGTACTTC
V gene: TRBV18; D gene: TRBD2; J gene: TRBJ2-7; clone size: -; CDR3 protein: CASSPLPGAGLNYEQYF; CDR3 DNA: TGTGCCAGCTCACCTCTGCCGGGAGCGGGACTAAACTACGAGCAGTACTTC
V gene: TRBV18; D gene: -; J gene: TRBJ2-1; clone size: -; CDR3 protein: CASSPNSDEEQFF; CDR3 DNA: TGTGCCAGCTCACCAAATTCTGATGAGGAGCAGTTCTTC
V gene: TRBV28; D gene: TRBD2; J gene: TRBJ2-5; clone size: -; CDR3 protein: CASSFTGGTSWGTQYF; CDR3 DNA: TGTGCCAGCAGTTTTACGGGGGGGACTAGCTGGGGGACCCAGTACTTC
V gene: TRBV28; D gene: TRBD1; J gene: TRBJ2-7; clone size: many; CDR3 protein: CASSPQLGQGKYEQYF; CDR3 DNA: TGTGCCAGCAGTCCTCAACTAGGACAGGGGAAGTACGAGCAGTACTTC
V gene: TRBV5-1; D gene: -; J gene: TRBJ1-4; clone size: -; CDR3 protein: CASSLGFGGNEKLFF; CDR3 DNA: TGCGCCAGCAGCTTGGGGTTCGGGGGGAATGAAAAACTGTTTTTT
V gene: TRBV28; D gene: -; J gene: TRBJ2-7; clone size: -; CDR3 protein: CASSLTGRFISSYEQYF; CDR3 DNA: TGTGCCAGCAGTTTAACGGGCAGGTTTATTAGCTCCTACGAGCAGTACTTC
V gene: TRBV28; D gene: -; J gene: TRBJ1-4; clone size: -; CDR3 protein: CASSSPGRRWGEKLFF; CDR3 DNA: TGTGCCAGCAGTTCCCCGGGACGTCGCTGGGGGGAAAAACTGTTTTTT
V gene: TRBV5-1; D gene: -; J gene: TRBJ2-1; clone size: -; CDR3 protein: CASSLAHSSGNEQFF; CDR3 DNA: TGCGCCAGCAGCTTGGCCCATAGTAGCGGCAATGAGCAGTTCTTC
V gene: TRBV28; D gene: -; J gene: TRBJ2-4; clone size: -; CDR3 protein: CASSLGQNIQYF; CDR3 DNA: TGTGCCAGCAGTTTAGGCCAAAACATTCAGTACTTC
V gene: TRBV5-6; D gene: -; J gene: TRBJ2-6; clone size: -; CDR3 protein: CASVQGMPSGANVLTF; CDR3 DNA: TGTGCCAGCGTACAAGGAATGCCCTCTGGGGCCAACGTCCTGACTTTC
V gene: TRBV28; D gene: -; J gene: TRBJ2-5; clone size: -; CDR3 protein: CASSGRRGETQYF; CDR3 DNA: TGTGCCAGCAGCGGTAGGAGGGGAGAGACCCAGTACTTC
V gene: TRBV10-3; D gene: TRBD2; J gene: TRBJ2-7; clone size: -; CDR3 protein: CAISVRQSSGTSGSREQYF; CDR3 DNA: TGTGCCATCAGTGTAAGGCAATCGTCCGGGACTAGCGGGAGTCGCGAGCAGTACTTC